Reported below is one T cell receptor (beta chain). Its antigen is not known. The sample comes from a study of cytomegalovirus exposure and HLA in healthy donors. A multiplex PCR was run with 60 Vbeta primers and 13 Jbeta primers. Generated by immunoSEQ multiplex PCR, the TCRdb table keeps only in-frame clones and is missing some. This sample carries under 200,000 clones, over 70% of them seen once, and the ten largest clones take over 3%. Though probably carrying unrecorded immune exposures, donors were nominally healthy at sampling. Trimming left V 5 bases short and J 4 bases short, with 11 bases between. Germline V gives CDR1 SEHNR, CDR2 FQNEAQ (reference sequence). The CDR3 is 13 amino acids. Study outcomes and limitations: Most TCR sequences proved rare, with some public TCRs found in many donors. Associated with cytomegalovirus, according to the listing, were some 180 TCR beta chains. Later analysis demonstrated an association between a missense DCLRE1C variant and TCR beta V- and J-gene trimming.

The source of this sequence is a female donor in good health and CMV-seronegative. The sequenced sample was PBMCs. The genes are TRBV7-9 and TRBJ1-1; D perhaps matches TRBD1 (5 bases). CDR3 protein: CASSAGRGTEAFF. The DNA of the CDR3 is TGTGCCAGCAGCGCCGGGAGGGGCACTGAAGCTTTCTTT.